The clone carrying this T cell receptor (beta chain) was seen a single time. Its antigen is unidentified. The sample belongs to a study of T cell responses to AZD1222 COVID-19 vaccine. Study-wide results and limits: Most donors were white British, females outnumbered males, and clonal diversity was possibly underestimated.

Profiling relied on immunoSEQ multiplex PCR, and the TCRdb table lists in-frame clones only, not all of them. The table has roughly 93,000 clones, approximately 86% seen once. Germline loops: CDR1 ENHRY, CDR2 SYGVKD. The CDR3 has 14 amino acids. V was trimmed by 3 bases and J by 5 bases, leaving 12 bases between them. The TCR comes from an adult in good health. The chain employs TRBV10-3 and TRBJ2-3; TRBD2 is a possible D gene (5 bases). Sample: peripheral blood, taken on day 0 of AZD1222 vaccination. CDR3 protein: CAISELVVGDTQYF. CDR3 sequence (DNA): TGTGCCATCAGTGAACTAGTGGTGGGAGATACGCAGTATTTT.